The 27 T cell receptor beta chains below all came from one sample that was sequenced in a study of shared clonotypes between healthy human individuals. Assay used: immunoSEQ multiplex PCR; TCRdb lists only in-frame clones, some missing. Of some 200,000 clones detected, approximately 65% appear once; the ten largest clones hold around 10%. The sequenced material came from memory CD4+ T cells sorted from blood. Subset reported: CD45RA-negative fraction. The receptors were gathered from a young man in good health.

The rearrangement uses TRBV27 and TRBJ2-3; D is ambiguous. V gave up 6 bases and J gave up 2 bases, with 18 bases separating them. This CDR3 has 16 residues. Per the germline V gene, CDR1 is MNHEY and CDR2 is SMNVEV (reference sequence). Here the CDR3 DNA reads TGTGCCAGCAGCTCTTGGGGTTTTACCTCCACAGATACGCAGTATTTT. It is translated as CASSSWGFTSTDTQYF.

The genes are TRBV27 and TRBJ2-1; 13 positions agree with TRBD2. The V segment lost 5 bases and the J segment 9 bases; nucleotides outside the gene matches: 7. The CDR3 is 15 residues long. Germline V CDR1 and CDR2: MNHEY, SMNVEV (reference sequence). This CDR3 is CASSPRLAGGPEQFF. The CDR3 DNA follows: TGTGCCAGCAGTCCCCGACTAGCGGGAGGCCCTGAGCAGTTCTTC.

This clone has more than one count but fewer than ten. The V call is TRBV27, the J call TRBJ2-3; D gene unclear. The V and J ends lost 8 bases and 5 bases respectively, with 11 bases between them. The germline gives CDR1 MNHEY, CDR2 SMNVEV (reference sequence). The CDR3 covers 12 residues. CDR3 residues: CASGLLEDTQYF. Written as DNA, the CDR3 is TGTGCCAGCGGCCTTCTAGAAGATACGCAGTATTTT.

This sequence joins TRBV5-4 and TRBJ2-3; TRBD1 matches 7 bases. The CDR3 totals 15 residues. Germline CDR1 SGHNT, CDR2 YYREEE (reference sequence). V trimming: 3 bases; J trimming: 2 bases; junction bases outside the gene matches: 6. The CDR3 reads CASSSPGGSTDTQYF. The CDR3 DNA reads TGTGCCAGCAGCTCCCCAGGGGGATCCACAGATACGCAGTATTTT.

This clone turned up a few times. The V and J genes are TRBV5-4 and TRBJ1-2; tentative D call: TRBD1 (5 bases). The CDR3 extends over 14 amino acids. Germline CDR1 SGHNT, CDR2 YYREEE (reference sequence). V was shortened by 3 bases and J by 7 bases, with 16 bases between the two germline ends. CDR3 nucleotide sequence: TGTGCCAGCAGCTCGGGGGACTCAAGGGGTGGCTACACCTTC. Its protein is CASSSGDSRGGYTF.

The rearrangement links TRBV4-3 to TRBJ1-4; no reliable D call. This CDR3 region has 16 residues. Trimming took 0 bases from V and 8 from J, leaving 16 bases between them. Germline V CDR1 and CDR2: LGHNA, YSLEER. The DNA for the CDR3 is TGCGCCAGCAGCCAAGAGGCCGTCACACTGGGGGAAAAACTGTTTTTT. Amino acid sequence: CASSQEAVTLGEKLFF.

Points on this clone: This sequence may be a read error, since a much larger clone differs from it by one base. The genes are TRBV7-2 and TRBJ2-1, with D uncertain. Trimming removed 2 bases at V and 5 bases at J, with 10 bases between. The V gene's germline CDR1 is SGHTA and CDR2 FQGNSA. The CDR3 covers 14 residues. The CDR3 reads CASSLSLVDNEQFF. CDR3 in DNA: TGTGCCAGCAGCTTAAGTCTAGTGGACAATGAGCAGTTCTTC.

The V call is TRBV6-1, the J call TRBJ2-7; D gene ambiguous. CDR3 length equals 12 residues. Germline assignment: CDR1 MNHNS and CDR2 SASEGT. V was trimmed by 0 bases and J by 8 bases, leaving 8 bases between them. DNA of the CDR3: TGTGCCAGCAGTGAAGCCCTCACAAAGCAGTACTTC. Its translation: CASSEALTKQYF.

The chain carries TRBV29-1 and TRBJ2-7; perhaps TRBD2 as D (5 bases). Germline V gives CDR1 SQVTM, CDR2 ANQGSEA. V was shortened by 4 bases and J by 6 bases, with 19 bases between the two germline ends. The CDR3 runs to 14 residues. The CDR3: CSVVPGKSTTEQYF. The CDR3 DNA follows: TGCAGCGTTGTCCCGGGAAAGTCTACTACCGAGCAGTACTTC.

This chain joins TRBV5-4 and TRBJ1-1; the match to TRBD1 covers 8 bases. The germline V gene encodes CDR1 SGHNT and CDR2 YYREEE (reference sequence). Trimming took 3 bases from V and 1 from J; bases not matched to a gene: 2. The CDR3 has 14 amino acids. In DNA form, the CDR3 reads TGTGCCAGCAGCTCCGGACAGGGGAACACTGAAGCTTTCTTT. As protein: CASSSGQGNTEAFF.

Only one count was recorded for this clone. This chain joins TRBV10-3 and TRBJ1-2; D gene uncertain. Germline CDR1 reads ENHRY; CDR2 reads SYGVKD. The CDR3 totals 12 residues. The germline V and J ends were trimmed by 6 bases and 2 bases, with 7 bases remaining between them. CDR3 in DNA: TGTGCCATCAGACAAGAGAACTATGGCTACACCTTC. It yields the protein CAIRQENYGYTF.

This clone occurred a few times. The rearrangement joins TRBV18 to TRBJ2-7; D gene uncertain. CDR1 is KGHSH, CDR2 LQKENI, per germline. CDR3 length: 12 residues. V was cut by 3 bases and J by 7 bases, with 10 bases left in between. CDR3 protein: CASSPLLGEQYF. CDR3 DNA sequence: TGTGCCAGCTCACCCCTCCTGGGGGAGCAGTACTTC.

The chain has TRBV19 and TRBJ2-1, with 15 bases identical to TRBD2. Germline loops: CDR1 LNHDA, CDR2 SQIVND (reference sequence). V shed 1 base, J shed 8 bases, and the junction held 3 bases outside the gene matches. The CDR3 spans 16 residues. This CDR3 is CASSIGGLAGGYEQFF. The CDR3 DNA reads TGTGCCAGTAGTATAGGGGGACTAGCGGGAGGATATGAGCAGTTCTTC. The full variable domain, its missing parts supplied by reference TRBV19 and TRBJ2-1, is DGGITQSPKYLFRKEGQNVTLSCEQNLNHDAMYWYRQDPGQGLRLIYYSQIVNDFQKGDIAEGYSVSREKKESFPLTVTSAQKNPTAFYLCASSIGGLAGGYEQFFGPGTRLTVL.

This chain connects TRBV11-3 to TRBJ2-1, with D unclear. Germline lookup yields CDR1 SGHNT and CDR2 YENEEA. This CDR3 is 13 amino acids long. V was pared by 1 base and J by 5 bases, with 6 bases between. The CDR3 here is CASSLGTNNEQFF. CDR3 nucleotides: TGTGCCAGCAGCTTAGGGACCAACAATGAGCAGTTCTTC.

The CDR3 reads CASSPVGGNTEAFF. The DNA of the CDR3 is TGTGCCAGCAGCCCCGTCGGGGGGAACACTGAAGCTTTCTTT. The chain combines TRBV11-2 with TRBJ1-1; D is perhaps TRBD1 (5 bases). Germline CDR1 SGHAT, CDR2 FQNNGV. The CDR3 has 14 residues. With 5 bases removed from V and 1 base from J, the gap between germline ends came to 11 bases.

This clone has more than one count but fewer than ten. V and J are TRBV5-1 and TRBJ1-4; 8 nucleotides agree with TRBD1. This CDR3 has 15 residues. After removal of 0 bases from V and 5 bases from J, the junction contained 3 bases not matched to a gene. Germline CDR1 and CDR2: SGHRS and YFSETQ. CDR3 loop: CASSLAGTGNEKLFF. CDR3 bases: TGCGCCAGCAGCTTGGCCGGGACAGGAAATGAAAAACTGTTTTTT. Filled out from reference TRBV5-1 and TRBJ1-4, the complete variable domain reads KAGVTQTPRYLIKTRGQQVTLSCSPISGHRSVSWYQQTPGQGLQFLFEYFSETQRNKGNFPGRFSGRQFSNSRSEMNVSTLELGDSALYLCASSLAGTGNEKLFFGSGTQLSVL.

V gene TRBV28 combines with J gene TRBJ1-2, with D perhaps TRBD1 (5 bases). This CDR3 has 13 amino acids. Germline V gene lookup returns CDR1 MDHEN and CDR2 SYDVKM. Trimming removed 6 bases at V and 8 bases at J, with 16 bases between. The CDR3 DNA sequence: TGTGCCAGCAGCCAATCGGGGGGGAGCGGCTACACCTTC. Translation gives CASSQSGGSGYTF.

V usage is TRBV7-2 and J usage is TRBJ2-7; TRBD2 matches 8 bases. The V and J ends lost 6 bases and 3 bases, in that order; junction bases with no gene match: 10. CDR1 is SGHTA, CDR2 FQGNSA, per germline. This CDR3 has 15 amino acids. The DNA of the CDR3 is TGTGCCAGCAGGGGGGCCAGCGGGAGTATCTACGAGCAGTACTTC. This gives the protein CASRGASGSIYEQYF.

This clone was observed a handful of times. DNA of the CDR3: TGTGCCAGCAGGTTACAGGGAGGTCCCCAAGAGACCCAGTACTTC. Protein: CASRLQGGPQETQYF. The V call is TRBV2, the J call TRBJ2-5; D is possibly TRBD1 or TRBD2 (6 bases each). Germline V gives CDR1 SNHLY, CDR2 FYNNEI. The CDR3 totals 15 residues. Trimming left V 6 bases short and J 1 base short, with 15 bases between.

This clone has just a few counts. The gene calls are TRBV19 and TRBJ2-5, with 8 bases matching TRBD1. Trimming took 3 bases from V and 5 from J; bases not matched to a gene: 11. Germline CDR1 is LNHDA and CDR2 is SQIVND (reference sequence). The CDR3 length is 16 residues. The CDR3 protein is CASSMILPGGAETQYF. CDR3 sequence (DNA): TGTGCCAGTAGTATGATTCTGCCAGGGGGCGCGGAGACCCAGTACTTC.

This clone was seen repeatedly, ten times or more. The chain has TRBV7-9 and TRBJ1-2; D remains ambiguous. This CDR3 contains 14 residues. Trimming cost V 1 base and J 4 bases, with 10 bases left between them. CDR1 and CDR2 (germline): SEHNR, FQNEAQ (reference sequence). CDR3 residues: CASSLVGSPYGYTF. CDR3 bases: TGTGCCAGCAGCTTAGTGGGAAGCCCCTATGGCTACACCTTC.

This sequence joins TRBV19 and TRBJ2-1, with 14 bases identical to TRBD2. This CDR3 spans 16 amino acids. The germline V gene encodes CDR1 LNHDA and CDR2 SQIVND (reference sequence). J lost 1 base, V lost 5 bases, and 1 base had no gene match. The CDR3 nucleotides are TGTGCCAGTAGTCGGACTAGCGGGGGGTCCTACAATGAGCAGTTCTTC. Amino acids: CASSRTSGGSYNEQFF.

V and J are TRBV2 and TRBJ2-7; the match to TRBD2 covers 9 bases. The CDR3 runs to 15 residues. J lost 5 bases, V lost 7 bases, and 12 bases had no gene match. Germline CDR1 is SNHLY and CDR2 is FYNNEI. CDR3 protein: CASNTAGTSNHEQYF. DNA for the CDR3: TGTGCCAGCAACACAGCCGGGACTAGCAACCACGAGCAGTACTTC.

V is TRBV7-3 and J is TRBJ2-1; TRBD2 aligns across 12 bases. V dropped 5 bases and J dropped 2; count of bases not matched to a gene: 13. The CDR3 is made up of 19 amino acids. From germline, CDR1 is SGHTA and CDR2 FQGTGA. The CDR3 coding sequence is TGTGCCAGCAGCGAGTCTCAGGGACTAGCGGGCTTACCCTACAATGAGCAGTTCTTC. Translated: CASSESQGLAGLPYNEQFF. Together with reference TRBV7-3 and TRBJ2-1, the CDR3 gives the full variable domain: GAGVSQTPSNKVTEKGKYVELRCDPISGHTALYWYRQSLGQGPEFLIYFQGTGAADDSGLPNDRFFAVRPEGSVSTLKIQRTERGDSAVYLCASSESQGLAGLPYNEQFFGPGTRLTVL.

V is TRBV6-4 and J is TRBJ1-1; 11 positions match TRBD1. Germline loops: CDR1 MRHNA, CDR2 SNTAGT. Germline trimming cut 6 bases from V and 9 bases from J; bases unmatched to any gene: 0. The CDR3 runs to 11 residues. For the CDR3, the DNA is TGTGCCAGCAGGGACAGGGGGCAAGCTTTCTTT. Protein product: CASRDRGQAFF.

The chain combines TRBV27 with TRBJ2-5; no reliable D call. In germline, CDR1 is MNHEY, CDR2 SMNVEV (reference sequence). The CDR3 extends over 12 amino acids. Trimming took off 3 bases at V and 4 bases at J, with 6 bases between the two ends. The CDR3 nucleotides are TGTGCCAGCAGTTTTGCAGGAGAGACCCAGTACTTC. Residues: CASSFAGETQYF.

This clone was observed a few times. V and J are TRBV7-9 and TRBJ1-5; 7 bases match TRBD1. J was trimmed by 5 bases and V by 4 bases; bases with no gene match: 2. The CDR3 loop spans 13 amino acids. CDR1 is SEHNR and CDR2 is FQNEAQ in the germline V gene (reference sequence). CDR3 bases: TGTGCCAGCAGCTCCCAGGGGGATCAGCCCCAGCATTTT. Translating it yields CASSSQGDQPQHF.